These 5 T cell receptor beta chains came from one sample sequenced in a study of T cell changes during pregnancy in multiple sclerosis. Measured with immunoSEQ multiplex PCR; TCRdb has only the in-frame clones, and not every one. The profile covers around 42,000 clones, with 80% to 90% appearing a single time and around 5% taken by the ten largest. Sequenced material: peripheral blood, taken in the first trimester of pregnancy. These receptor sequences come from a female donor in good health, enrolled as a control in a pregnancy study.

The chain is built from TRBV7-9 and TRBJ1-1; a possible D gene is TRBD1 (5 bases). CDR3 length: 14 residues. Deletions cut 3 bases from V and 5 bases from J, with 13 bases between. The germline V gene has CDR1 SEHNR and CDR2 FQNEAQ (reference sequence). DNA for the CDR3: TGTGCCAGCAGCTTGGAGGGACTGGGGACTGAAGCTTTCTTT. It is translated as CASSLEGLGTEAFF.

This clone was detected a few times. The chain links TRBV18 to TRBJ2-3; D gene uncertain. Germline lookup yields CDR1 KGHSH and CDR2 LQKENI. V lost 2 bases, J lost 7 bases, and 16 bases lay in between. This CDR3 is 15 amino acids long. CDR3 DNA: TGTGCCAGCTCACCATTACCTGGAAGCGAGTATACGCAGTATTTT. This sequence encodes CASSPLPGSEYTQYF.

This chain links TRBV7-2 with TRBJ1-2; TRBD1 is a possible D gene (6 bases). Germline CDR1 reads SGHTA; CDR2 reads FQGNSA. There are 16 residues in the CDR3. The ends were cut back, 4 bases at V and 3 bases at J, with 18 bases in the middle. In DNA, the CDR3 is TGTGCCAGCAGCTCCCGCACTCGGACAGCTTACTATGGCTACACCTTC. Residues: CASSSRTRTAYYGYTF.

The chain couples TRBV7-2 to TRBJ2-6; 7 bases agree with TRBD1. The CDR3 extends over 16 amino acids. Germline V CDR1 and CDR2: SGHTA, FQGNSA. The ends lost 0 bases at V and 4 bases at J; junction bases unmatched: 3. The CDR3 coding sequence is TGTGCCAGCAGCTTAGCGACAGGGACCGGGGCCAACGTCCTGACTTTC. Protein sequence: CASSLATGTGANVLTF.

The rearrangement links TRBV18 to TRBJ1-3, with TRBD1 matching over 8 bases. The germline V gene has CDR1 KGHSH and CDR2 LQKENI. The ends lost 0 bases at V and 2 bases at J; junction bases unmatched: 6. The CDR3 consists of 17 residues. The CDR3 DNA sequence: TGTGCCAGCTCACCACCTGGACAGGGTTACGCTGGAAACACCATATATTTT. It yields the protein CASSPPGQGYAGNTIYF. Looking up the rest from reference TRBV18 and TRBJ1-3 gives the full variable domain: NAGVMQNPRHLVRRRGQEARLRCSPMKGHSHVYWYRQLPEEGLKFMVYLQKENIIDESGMPKERFSAEFPKEGPSILRIQQVVRGDSAAYFCASSPPGQGYAGNTIYFGEGSWLTVV.